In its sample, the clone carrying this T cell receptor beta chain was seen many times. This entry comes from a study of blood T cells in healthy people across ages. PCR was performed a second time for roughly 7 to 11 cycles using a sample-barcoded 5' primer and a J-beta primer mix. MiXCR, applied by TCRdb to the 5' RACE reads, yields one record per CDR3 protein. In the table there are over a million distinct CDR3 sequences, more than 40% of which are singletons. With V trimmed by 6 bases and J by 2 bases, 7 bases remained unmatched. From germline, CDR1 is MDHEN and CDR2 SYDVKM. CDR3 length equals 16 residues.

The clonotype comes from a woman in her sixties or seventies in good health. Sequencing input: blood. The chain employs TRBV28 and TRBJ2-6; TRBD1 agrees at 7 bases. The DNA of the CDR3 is TGTGCCAGCAGCCCAGCGACAGGGACTGGGGCCAACGTCCTGACTTTC. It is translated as CASSPATGTGANVLTF.